The TCR beta chain described here comes from a study of blood T cells in healthy people across ages. Study details: When template switching was applied, about one barcoded beta molecule was captured per two T cells.

Each donor had ten milliliters of peripheral blood drawn. The germline V and J ends were trimmed by 11 bases and 11 bases, with 20 bases remaining between them. The V gene's germline CDR1 is MNHEY and CDR2 SVGEGT. CDR3 length equals 12 residues. With regard to this clonotype: Its antigen is unidentified.

Using a J-beta primer mix together with a sample-barcoded 5' primer, a second PCR was run for roughly 7 to 11 cycles. One entry per CDR3 protein results from TCRdb running MiXCR on the 5' RACE reads. Altogether approximately 1.5 million distinct CDR3 sequences are present, about 42% being singletons, with the ten largest covering about 4%. Overall study results and limits: In long-lived donors, naive CD4+ cell counts and diversity exceeded those of aged donors.

V is TRBV6-2 or TRBV6-3 and J is TRBJ2-3; D gene ambiguous. This clonotype originated in a woman aged 18-29 years in good health. The sequenced sample was blood. CDR3: CAGTDPSRGQYF. Here the CDR3 DNA reads TGTGCCGGCACCGACCCTTCACGTGGGCAGTATTTT.